This T cell receptor (beta chain) was sequenced for a study of breast tumors, draining lymph nodes, adjacent tissues. This clonotype was seen only a few times. Its cognate antigen is unknown. MiXCR, applied by TCRdb to the multiplex PCR reads, yields one record per CDR3 protein. In the table there are more than 100,000 distinct CDR3 sequences, approximately 20% of which are singletons. Looked up from germline, CDR1 is MNHEY and CDR2 is SVGAGI. The length of the CDR3 is 14 residues. Trimming removed 6 bases from V and 5 bases from J; junction bases left unmatched: 9. Findings and limits, study-wide: Tumors had less TCR diversity than lymph nodes, more than nontumor tissue. The data were judged consistent with most tumor T cells coming from lymph node and expanding in tumor.

The lymph nodes were axillary draining lymph nodes from breast cancer patients. This TCR derives from a female donor with breast cancer. Some clones in this sample may be carry-over from other donors' samples. The sequenced material came from axillary lymph node tissue. V is TRBV6-5 and J is TRBJ2-5, with 7 bases fitting TRBD1. CDR3 loop: CASSPTGTWETQYF. CDR3 bases: TGTGCCAGCAGCCCGACAGGGACATGGGAGACCCAGTACTTC.